This TCR beta chain stems from a study of blood T cell repertoires in COVID-19. About the study: Whether acute or convalescent, the COVID-19 samples came from the United States, Italy and Spain. The analysed material was cDNA or gDNA that came from T cells, B-cell-depleted T cells, or PBMCs.

This CDR3 comprises 15 residues. Germline loops: CDR1 MGHDK, CDR2 SYGVNS. Trimming removed 1 base from V and 3 bases from J, with 10 bases in between. As originally analysed: Using reference gene primer amplification, nucleated cell counts were estimated. Sequencing was performed with immunoSEQ multiplex PCR; in TCRdb, only in-frame clones are kept and a portion is missing. V and J calls plus clone size are reproduced from that table; the DNA served to infer D and trimming. In the table there are roughly 97,000 clones, around 90% of which are singletons. The rearrangement joins TRBV25-1 to TRBJ1-3; perhaps TRBD1 as D (6 bases). This receptor was obtained from a human donor in a cohort sampled during active COVID-19. Sample: peripheral blood. In DNA, the CDR3 is TGTGCCAGCAGTGAATTGGGGGCGGGTGGAAACACCATATATTTT. This gives the protein CASSELGAGGNTIYF.